This record concerns one T cell receptor beta chain sequence. This entry comes from a study of OX40 agonist ivuxolimab in advanced cancers. Study as a whole: A male proportion of just over 80% was recorded, with mean age about 54 years and range about 20 to 79.

The data were produced by immunoSEQ multiplex PCR, yet TCRdb's version contains in-frame clones alone and is incomplete. The repertoire includes about 26,000 clones, more than 80% of them detected once, and roughly 33% sits in the top ten. V lost 3 bases and J 5 bases, leaving 16 bases between the germline ends. CDR1 is SEHNR and CDR2 is FQNEAQ in the germline V gene (reference sequence). The CDR3 sequence is 15 residues long. Here the sequenced sample was CD4+ or CD8+ T cells sorted from blood, taken in a trial of the OX40 agonist ivuxolimab. The TCR was taken from an adult with an advanced solid tumor such as melanoma, head and neck, liver or kidney cancer. The genes are TRBV7-9 and TRBJ2-5; D unresolved. The CDR3 protein is CASSFSVPPEETQYF. The CDR3 nucleotides are TGTGCCAGCAGCTTCAGTGTCCCACCGGAGGAGACCCAGTACTTC.